This T cell receptor (beta chain) was documented in a study of T cell changes during pregnancy in multiple sclerosis. Germline-derived CDR1 and CDR2 are SNHLY and FYNNEI. This CDR3 spans 13 amino acids. V shed 5 bases and J shed 7 bases, with 12 bases lying between them. Using immunoSEQ multiplex PCR, the repertoire was profiled, and TCRdb retains in-frame clones only, with some absent. The top ten clones hold about 1.3% of a sample with tens of thousands of clones, just under 95% of them seen once. The sample here was peripheral blood, taken in the third trimester of pregnancy. The chain is built from TRBV2 and TRBJ1-5; D is uncertain. This receptor was obtained from a female donor in good health, enrolled as a control in a pregnancy study. CDR3 in amino acids: CASSTEGGQPQHF. CDR3 sequence (DNA): TGTGCCAGCAGTACCGAGGGCGGCCAGCCCCAGCATTTT.